This T cell receptor (beta chain) was identified in a study of blood T cell repertoires in COVID-19. Study-level background: PBMCs, B-cell-depleted T cells, or T cells were the source of the cDNA or gDNA that made up the material.

Germline V gives CDR1 MGHDK, CDR2 SYGVNS. With 1 base removed from V and 7 bases from J, the gap between germline ends came to 19 bases. This CDR3 region has 16 residues. The assay was immunoSEQ multiplex PCR, and TCRdb's table has in-frame clones only and misses some. This sample yields roughly 200,000 clones, of which roughly 78% are seen a single time; around 2.8% belongs to the top ten. The J gene is TRBJ2-5, the V gene TRBV25-1; possible D gene TRBD2, 7 bases. This TCR was recovered from a woman older than 75 with active or convalescent COVID-19. The sequencing sample was made of peripheral blood. CDR3 in amino acids: CASSEFRGAKVGTQYF. CDR3 coding DNA: TGTGCCAGCAGTGAATTCCGGGGGGCGAAGGTTGGGACCCAGTACTTC.